The 5 T cell receptor beta chains in this list originate from one sample, sequenced in a study of blood T cell repertoires in COVID-19. TCRdb keeps only in-frame clones here, not all; method: immunoSEQ multiplex PCR. The sample has more than 250,000 clones; around nine tenths are singletons. The sample was PBMCs or T cells enriched from blood (not recorded which). Receptors were obtained from a woman between 18 and 30 years old who had recovered from COVID-19.

V and J are TRBV5-4 and TRBJ2-7; maybe TRBD1 (6 bases). CDR3 length: 16 amino acids. V gave up 4 bases and J gave up 5 bases, with 22 bases separating them. The germline V gene has CDR1 SGHNT and CDR2 YYREEE (reference sequence). This CDR3 is CASSKSSGAVFHEQYF. DNA for the CDR3: TGTGCCAGCAGCAAATCCTCAGGGGCCGTATTCCACGAGCAGTACTTC.

This clone occurred a few times. The chain carries TRBV5-1 and TRBJ2-1, with 9 positions matching TRBD2. The germline V gene encodes CDR1 SGHRS and CDR2 YFSETQ. Unmatched junction bases numbered 9, after V lost 0 bases and J lost 2 bases. The CDR3 is 18 amino acids. The CDR3 DNA reads TGCGCCAGCAGCTTGGTGGCTAGCGGGACCTACACCTACAATGAGCAGTTCTTC. It is translated as CASSLVASGTYTYNEQFF.

This rearrangement joins TRBV29-1 to TRBJ2-1, with TRBD1 as a possible D gene (6 bases). The CDR3 consists of 12 residues. Germline-derived CDR1 and CDR2 are SQVTM and ANQGSEA. V shed 6 bases and J shed 4 bases, with 10 bases lying between them. The CDR3 protein is CSVNRDYNEQFF. Written as DNA, the CDR3 is TGCAGCGTGAACAGGGATTACAATGAGCAGTTCTTC.

The chain has TRBV10-3 and TRBJ1-3; D gene unclear. Deletions cut 8 bases from V and 0 bases from J, with 5 bases between. Germline CDR1 is ENHRY and CDR2 is SYGVKD. The length of the CDR3 is 12 residues. CDR3 loop: CAIRPSGNTIYF. The CDR3 DNA reads TGTGCCATCCGTCCCTCTGGAAACACCATATATTTT.

This rearrangement joins TRBV30 to TRBJ1-1, with TRBD1 as a possible D gene (6 bases). The germline V and J ends were trimmed by 1 base and 6 bases, with 9 bases remaining between them. Germline V gene data show CDR1 as GTSNPN and CDR2 as SVGIG (reference sequence). This CDR3 spans 12 amino acids. CDR3 protein: CAWSGGGPEAFF. The CDR3 DNA reads TGTGCCTGGAGTGGCGGGGGCCCTGAAGCTTTCTTT.